A single sample is the source of the 14 T cell receptor beta chains below, sequenced in a study of post-analysis software for immune sequencing data. Study conclusions and caveats: There were five or six TRBV segments more frequent in patients than controls, and TRBV5-6, TRBV5-1 and TRBV20-1 were among them.

No antigens are known for them. Unique molecular identifiers were built into the TCR beta cDNA libraries. TCRdb recomputed calls from the PCR reads with MiXCR, one row per CDR3 protein. The repertoire holds hundreds of thousands of distinct CDR3 sequences, approximately 30% seen once, with roughly 0.57% in the top ten. Sequenced: blood. These receptors originate from a girl aged 10 to 17 with multiple sclerosis.

A few counts support this clonotype. The chain employs TRBV20-1 and TRBJ2-6, with 9 nucleotides matching TRBD1. This CDR3 is 17 amino acids long. Germline CDR1 reads DFQATT; CDR2 reads SNEGSKA (reference sequence). V lost 0 bases, J lost 2 bases, and 5 bases stayed unmatched. The CDR3 here is CSARDWTGEPGANVLTF. DNA of the CDR3: TGCAGTGCTAGAGATTGGACAGGGGAACCTGGGGCCAACGTCCTGACTTTC.

Here the CDR3 DNA reads TGCGCCAGCAGCTTGAAGTCCGGACTAGCCCCGGGGGAGCAGTACTTC. It specifies CASSLKSGLAPGEQYF. The rearrangement uses TRBV5-1 and TRBJ2-7, with 8 bases aligning to TRBD2. This CDR3 is 16 amino acids long. Trimming at V came to 1 base and at J to 7 bases, leaving 13 bases not matched to a gene. Germline values: CDR1 SGHRS, CDR2 YFSETQ.

This clonotype turned up a few times. The J gene is TRBJ2-1, the V gene TRBV10-1; perhaps TRBD2 as D (6 bases). The CDR3 contains 13 residues. CDR1 and CDR2 (germline): WNHNN, SYGVQD (reference sequence). The ends were cut back, 6 bases at V and 8 bases at J, with 14 bases in the middle. The CDR3 reads CASSRELGDEQFF. The CDR3 DNA is TGCGCCAGCAGCCGGGAGCTTGGCGATGAGCAGTTCTTC.

DNA of the CDR3: TGTGCCAGCAGTGACCAAATACCCACGGGACACAGGAACACTGAAGCTTTCTTT. This encodes CASSDQIPTGHRNTEAFF. The rearrangement uses TRBV6-4 and TRBJ1-1; possible D gene TRBD1, 6 bases. CDR1 and CDR2 from the germline V gene are MRHNA and SNTAGT. This CDR3 region has 18 residues. V gave up 2 bases and J gave up 1 base, with 20 bases separating them.

Turning to this clonotype: This may be a read error, as it is one base from a much larger clone. The gene calls are TRBV7-2 and TRBJ2-7; D call uncertain. TRBJ2-5 matches the DNA end more closely, so the J call is doubtful. This CDR3 region has 12 residues. Germline V lookup: CDR1 SGHTA, CDR2 FQGNSA. The CDR3, as DNA: TGTGCCAGCAGCTTATCGCTGGAGACCCAGTACTTC. It specifies CASSLSLETQYF.

This clonotype has a single count. The rearrangement uses TRBV20-1 and TRBJ1-5; 8 bases are a match to TRBD1. This CDR3 comprises 15 residues. Trimming took 2 bases from V and 5 from J; bases not matched to a gene: 8. Germline-derived CDR1 and CDR2 are DFQATT and SNEGSKA (reference sequence). The CDR3 reads CSARKTGEKDQPQHF. In DNA form, the CDR3 reads TGCAGTGCTAGAAAGACAGGGGAGAAGGATCAGCCCCAGCATTTT.

The chain links TRBV20-1 to TRBJ2-7; maybe TRBD1 (6 bases). CDR3 size: 13 residues. Per germline, CDR1 DFQATT and CDR2 SNEGSKA (reference sequence). V gave up 1 base and J gave up 5 bases, with 12 bases separating them. In DNA, the CDR3 is TGCAGTGCTAGAGCGGCAGGGGTCCACGAGCAGTACTTC. It yields the protein CSARAAGVHEQYF.

This chain uses TRBV7-4 with TRBJ2-3, with D hard to call. CDR3 length: 16 residues. Germline V gene lookup returns CDR1 SGHVT and CDR2 SQSDAQ. Trimming removed 3 bases from V and 2 bases from J, with 15 bases in between. CDR3 protein: CASSLITDSLTDTQYF. CDR3 DNA sequence: TGTGCCAGCAGCTTGATCACAGATAGCCTCACAGATACGCAGTATTTT.

The CDR3 region is CASSPPDSPYGYTF. CDR3 DNA: TGTGCCAGCAGCCCGCCGGACAGTCCCTATGGCTACACCTTC. This chain joins TRBV7-2 and TRBJ1-2; possible D gene TRBD1, 6 bases. The germline CDR1 and CDR2 sequences are SGHTA and FQGNSA. The CDR3 length is 14 residues. V lost 5 bases and J lost 4, with 14 bases in between.

The chain employs TRBV4-3 and TRBJ1-2, with D perhaps TRBD1 (5 bases). The CDR3 is 12 residues long. Trimming removed 0 bases at V and 7 bases at J, with 6 bases between. Germline V gene data show CDR1 as LGHNA and CDR2 as YSLEER. CDR3 sequence: CASSQEGAGYTF. The CDR3 DNA reads TGCGCCAGCAGCCAAGAAGGGGCTGGCTACACCTTC.

This clonotype was counted at least ten times. The chain joins TRBV9 to TRBJ1-1; D ambiguous. Between the trimmed V and J ends, which lost 0 bases and 2 bases, there was a span of 5 bases. The germline gives CDR1 SGDLS, CDR2 YYNGEE. The CDR3 is 13 residues long. This CDR3 is CASSVDRNTEAFF. The CDR3 coding sequence is TGTGCCAGCAGCGTAGATCGTAACACTGAAGCTTTCTTT.

This clonotype was recorded many times. The chain recombines TRBV4-3 with TRBJ2-7; the D gene is possibly TRBD1 (5 bases). Deletions cut 4 bases from V and 6 bases from J, with 16 bases between. Germline V gene sequence: CDR1 LGHNA, CDR2 YSLEER. The CDR3 has 14 residues. The CDR3 DNA reads TGCGCCAGCAGCCCCATTAATCAGGGAAGCGAGCAGTACTTC. It yields the protein CASSPINQGSEQYF.

The rearrangement uses TRBV6-1 and TRBJ2-2, with D maybe TRBD1 (5 bases). In germline, CDR1 is MNHNS, CDR2 SASEGT. The CDR3 runs to 15 residues. V was clipped by 11 bases and J by 2 bases, with 18 bases between them. The CDR3 loop is CAGTRELVNTGELFF. The CDR3 nucleotides are TGTGCCGGCACCAGGGAATTGGTAAACACCGGGGAGCTGTTTTTT.

This clonotype appeared a single time. This rearrangement joins TRBV4-3 to TRBJ2-1; 7 bases agree with TRBD1. The CDR3 is 15 amino acids. Unmatched junction bases numbered 8, after V lost 4 bases and J lost 5 bases. Germline V lookup: CDR1 LGHNA, CDR2 YSLEER. DNA of the CDR3: TGCGCCAGCAGCCCCTACACAGGGGCCGACAATGAGCAGTTCTTC. It codes for CASSPYTGADNEQFF.